This T cell receptor (beta chain) was identified during a study of cytomegalovirus exposure and HLA in healthy donors. Broader study findings: In an earlier analysis, most TCR beta V segments were productive about 87% or about 30% of the time. Most CMV-associated TCR beta chains were later found to appear HLA-restricted. The classifier reportedly diagnosed cytomegalovirus status with high specificity and sensitivity.

Note on this clone: The antigen is unknown.

The PCR had 60 Vbeta and 13 Jbeta primers. Profiling relied on immunoSEQ multiplex PCR, and the TCRdb table lists in-frame clones only, not all of them. The repertoire table contains about 200,000 clones. The CDR3 is made up of 16 amino acids. After removal of 2 bases from V and 6 bases from J, the junction contained 11 bases not matched to a gene. Germline lookup yields CDR1 SQVTM and CDR2 ANQGSEA. The V gene is TRBV29-1, the J gene TRBJ2-2, with 8 bases aligning to TRBD2. The source of this sequence is a girl aged 2 to 9 in good health and CMV-seropositive. Specimen: PBMCs. CDR3 sequence: CSVELPIGRASGELFF. In DNA, the CDR3 is TGCAGCGTTGAACTTCCCATCGGGAGGGCCTCCGGGGAGCTGTTTTTT.